The clone carrying this TCR beta chain was counted a few times. Its specificity is not known. The TCR beta profiling, which covered VDJ combination and CDR3 sequence, was carried out using genomic DNA as the template. Using its own MiXCR run on the reads, TCRdb lists one record per CDR3 protein. The repertoire holds 150,000 to 200,000 distinct CDR3 sequences, with 35% to 55% as singletons. The data are from a study of CD8+CD57+ T cells in acquired aplastic anemia. Study results and limitations: Shared by patients and controls, just under 30 CD8+ CDR3s were abundant in patients.

V was trimmed by 4 bases and J by 5 bases, leaving 14 bases between them. CDR1 and CDR2 (germline): LNHDA, SQIVND (reference sequence). The CDR3 is 14 amino acids. The genes are TRBV19 and TRBJ1-1; the D is unclear. This receptor was taken from a human donor in good health. Input material: sorted CD4+, CD8+, or CD8+CD57+ T cells (not recorded which) from PBMCs. The CDR3 here is CASSNRAPMTEAFF. In DNA, the CDR3 is TGTGCCAGTAGTAACCGGGCCCCGATGACTGAAGCTTTCTTT.